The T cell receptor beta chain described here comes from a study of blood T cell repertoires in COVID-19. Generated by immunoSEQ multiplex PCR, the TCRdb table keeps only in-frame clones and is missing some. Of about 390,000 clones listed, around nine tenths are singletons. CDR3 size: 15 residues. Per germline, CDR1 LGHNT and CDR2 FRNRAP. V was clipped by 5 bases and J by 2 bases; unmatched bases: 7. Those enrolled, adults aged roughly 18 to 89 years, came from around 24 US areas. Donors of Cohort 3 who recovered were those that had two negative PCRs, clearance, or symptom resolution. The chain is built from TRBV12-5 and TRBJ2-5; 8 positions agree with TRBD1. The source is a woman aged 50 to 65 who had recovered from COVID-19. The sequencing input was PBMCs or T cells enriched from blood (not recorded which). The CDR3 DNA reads TGTGCTAGTGGTACGCGACAGGGGACGCAAGAGACCCAGTACTTC. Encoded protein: CASGTRQGTQETQYF.